The clone carrying this TCR beta chain occurred once. Its antigen is currently unknown. This record belongs to a study of CD8+CD57+ T cells in acquired aplastic anemia. The wider study: The sorted CD4+ and CD8+ cells yielded an average around 3.2 ug of DNA. For CD4+ cells, healthy donors had an average of about 9.9 million reads. Study-wide points: Patients had around 30 CD8+ CDR3 sequences in common with controls (the shared set).

CDR3 and TCR beta VDJ profiling relied on genomic DNA as the template. TCRdb recomputed calls from the reads with MiXCR, one row per CDR3 protein. The data hold 200,000 to 250,000 distinct CDR3 sequences, with approximately 35% observed a single time. The receptor comes from a human donor in good health, serving as a control. The sequencing input was sorted CD4+, CD8+, or CD8+CD57+ T cells (not recorded which) from PBMCs.

CDR3 sequence reads: CAISEGLLGSANYGYTF. CDR3 nucleotides: TGTGCCATCAGTGAAGGCTTATTGGGGAGCGCCAACTATGGCTACACCTTC. The chain joins TRBV10-3 to TRBJ1-2, with D hard to call. The CDR3 contains 17 residues. V gave up 3 bases and J gave up 2 bases, with 19 bases separating them. In germline, CDR1 is ENHRY, CDR2 SYGVKD.